Listed here are 25 T cell receptor beta chains from one sample, sequenced in a study of regulatory T cells in long-lasting Graves disease. Time point given: newly diagnosed GD, antithyroid drugs for less than 3 months. Scientists built the TCR library using RNA that was extracted from PBMCs. Both iRepertoire HTBI primers and Arm-PCR of CDR3 regions were used to build the TCR beta libraries. Using its own MiXCR run on the multiplex PCR reads, TCRdb lists one record per CDR3 protein. The data contain some 450,000 distinct CDR3 sequences, 15% to 20% of them singletons. The same sample was also used in a study of T cells in Graves' hyperthyroidism and ophthalmopathy.

The specimen was peripheral blood mononuclear cells (PBMCs), collected at new diagnosis, from a patient treated with antithyroid drugs. The receptor set was obtained from a woman in her 30s with Graves disease.

This clonotype has a count of ten or more. V gene TRBV11-2 combines with J gene TRBJ1-4; the D is unclear. The CDR3 is made up of 14 amino acids. Trimming cost V 0 bases and J 7 bases, with 9 bases left between them. Germline CDR1 reads SGHAT; CDR2 reads FQNNGV. The CDR3 sequence: CASSLDRLAEKLFF. The CDR3 bases are TGTGCCAGCAGCTTAGACAGGCTTGCTGAAAAACTGTTTTTT.

In its sample, this clonotype was seen many times. V and J are TRBV28 and TRBJ2-7; tentatively, D is TRBD1 (5 bases). CDR1 is MDHEN, CDR2 SYDVKM, per germline. This CDR3 has 15 residues. Trimming took 2 bases from V and 1 from J, leaving 12 bases between them. The CDR3 region has the DNA TGTGCCAGCAGTTTAAATCAGGGATTTTCCTACGAGCAGTACTTC. Translation gives CASSLNQGFSYEQYF.

In this sample, this clonotype turned up many times. The CDR3: CASSYGHGRSETQYF. In DNA form, the CDR3 reads TGTGCCAGCAGTTACGGTCATGGGAGGTCAGAGACCCAGTACTTC. This chain joins TRBV6-2 or TRBV6-3 and TRBJ2-5, with a weak D call TRBD2 (6 bases). CDR3 length equals 15 residues. Germline V gene data show CDR1 as MNHEY and CDR2 as SVGEGT. The V gene lost 2 bases and the J gene lost 4 bases, with 14 bases spanning the gap.

This clonotype was found a few times. This chain joins TRBV9 and TRBJ2-7; D is undetermined. Germline CDR1 and CDR2: SGDLS and YYNGEE. V was shortened by 4 bases and J by 6 bases, with 14 bases between the two germline ends. The CDR3 is made up of 13 amino acids. CDR3 region: CASSSTVRSEQYF. Written as DNA, the CDR3 is TGTGCCAGCAGCTCGACGGTGCGATCCGAGCAGTACTTC.

This clonotype has a handful of counts. V usage is TRBV10-3 and J usage is TRBJ1-5, with TRBD1 matching over 8 bases. V was clipped by 1 base and J by 1 base; unmatched bases: 6. CDR3 length: 17 amino acids. Germline assignment: CDR1 ENHRY and CDR2 SYGVKD. CDR3 in amino acids: CAISELPRGQSNQPQHF. The CDR3 nucleotides are TGTGCCATCAGTGAGTTGCCCAGGGGGCAAAGCAATCAGCCCCAGCATTTT.

Many counts were recorded for this clonotype. The chain uses TRBV28 and TRBJ2-7, with TRBD2 matching 8 bases. Germline V gene lookup returns CDR1 MDHEN and CDR2 SYDVKM. With V trimmed by 6 bases and J by 0 bases, 4 bases remained unmatched. This CDR3 is 14 amino acids long. CDR3 loop: CASSLLAASYEQYF. The CDR3 DNA reads as TGTGCCAGCAGCTTACTAGCGGCCTCCTACGAGCAGTACTTC.

This clonotype was counted ten times or more. The V and J genes are TRBV10-3 and TRBJ2-7, with TRBD1 matching 9 bases. The V and J ends lost 4 bases and 4 bases, in that order; junction bases with no gene match: 11. Germline values: CDR1 ENHRY, CDR2 SYGVKD. The CDR3 sequence is 16 residues long. This CDR3 reads CAISGSPGTGPYEQYF. The CDR3 DNA reads TGTGCCATCAGTGGGTCTCCCGGGACAGGGCCGTACGAGCAGTACTTC.

This clonotype was seen at least ten times. This chain links TRBV2 with TRBJ1-1; D is unclear. Germline values: CDR1 SNHLY, CDR2 FYNNEI. V was cut by 4 bases and J by 7 bases, with 16 bases left in between. The CDR3 length is 14 residues. The CDR3 protein is CASSVEGNNDEAFF. In DNA, the CDR3 is TGTGCCAGCAGTGTTGAGGGTAACAATGATGAAGCTTTCTTT.

In this sample, this clonotype turned up many times. The chain links TRBV12-3 or TRBV12-4 to TRBJ1-5, with 11 bases fitting TRBD1. This CDR3 contains 15 residues. J was trimmed by 5 bases and V by 6 bases; bases with no gene match: 6. CDR3 sequence: CASSPGQGVHQPQHF. The CDR3 DNA follows: TGTGCCAGCAGCCCGGGACAGGGGGTGCATCAGCCCCAGCATTTT.

This sequence joins TRBV27 and TRBJ2-1; no reliable D call. The CDR3 extends over 13 amino acids. Germline values: CDR1 MNHEY, CDR2 SMNVEV (reference sequence). V gave up 4 bases and J gave up 7 bases, with 11 bases separating them. CDR3 region: CASSYSRPNEQFF. CDR3 sequence (DNA): TGTGCCAGCAGTTACTCGCGGCCGAATGAGCAGTTCTTC.

This clonotype came up many times. This chain uses TRBV28 with TRBJ2-1, with a weak D call TRBD2 (5 bases). There are 15 residues in the CDR3. Per germline, CDR1 MDHEN and CDR2 SYDVKM. The ends were cut back, 7 bases at V and 1 base at J, with 14 bases in the middle. CDR3 sequence reads: CASTTQRKSYNEQFF. Here the CDR3 DNA reads TGTGCCAGCACCACCCAGCGGAAGTCCTACAATGAGCAGTTCTTC.

The rearrangement joins TRBV6-2 or TRBV6-3 to TRBJ2-6; 7 bases are a match to TRBD1. V dropped 2 bases and J dropped 0; count of bases not matched to a gene: 10. CDR1 and CDR2 (germline): MNHEY, SVGEGT. The CDR3 runs to 19 residues. The CDR3, as DNA: TGTGCCAGCAGTTACACTCCGGGACAGCCCTCCTCTGGGGCCAACGTCCTGACTTTC. Translated, it gives CASSYTPGQPSSGANVLTF.

There are a few counts of this clonotype. The genes are TRBV15 and TRBJ1-6, with unresolved D. This CDR3 spans 16 amino acids. CDR1 and CDR2 from the germline V gene are LNHNV and YYDKDF (reference sequence). Between the trimmed V and J ends, which lost 0 bases and 4 bases, there was a span of 10 bases. The CDR3 nucleotides read TGTGCCACCAGCAGAGATAACGGGGATTATAATTCACCCCTCCACTTT. It is translated as CATSRDNGDYNSPLHF. The full variable domain, in which reference TRBV15 and TRBJ1-6 provide the parts outside the CDR3, is DAMVIQNPRYQVTQFGKPVTLSCSQTLNHNVMYWYQQKSSQAPKLLFHYYDKDFNNEADTPDNFQSRRPNTSFCFLDIRSPGLGDTAMYLCATSRDNGDYNSPLHFGNGTRLTVT.

This clonotype was recorded many times. The chain combines TRBV5-1 with TRBJ2-2; 10 bases line up with TRBD2. This CDR3 contains 14 residues. Unmatched junction bases numbered 2, after V lost 4 bases and J lost 5 bases. Germline V gene sequence: CDR1 SGHRS, CDR2 YFSETQ. CDR3 sequence: CASSSGRGTGELFF. DNA of the CDR3: TGCGCCAGCAGCAGCGGGAGGGGGACCGGGGAGCTGTTTTTT.

This clonotype was seen at least ten times. The V and J genes are TRBV6-5 and TRBJ2-7; D ambiguous. This CDR3 comprises 12 residues. Trimming left V 0 bases short and J 5 bases short, with 5 bases between. CDR1 and CDR2 from the germline V gene are MNHEY and SVGAGI. CDR3 sequence (DNA): TGTGCCAGCAGTTACTCAGAGAACGAGCAGTACTTC. Protein sequence: CASSYSENEQYF.

This clonotype has a count of ten or more. The CDR3 protein is CASSSKRLAVKETQYF. Written as DNA, the CDR3 is TGTGCCAGCAGCTCTAAAAGACTAGCGGTCAAAGAGACCCAGTACTTC. The chain is built from TRBV7-8 and TRBJ2-5, with 9 bases lining up with TRBD2. The CDR3 loop spans 16 amino acids. Trimming took 4 bases from V and 3 from J; bases not matched to a gene: 9. The germline gives CDR1 SGHVS, CDR2 FQNEAQ.

The chain employs TRBV9 and TRBJ2-1; the D gene is possibly TRBD2 (5 bases). Looked up from germline, CDR1 is SGDLS and CDR2 is YYNGEE. The CDR3 length is 17 residues. V lost 3 bases to trimming and J lost 0 bases, with 16 bases between them. CDR3 protein: CASSAQPEESSYNEQFF. CDR3 sequence (DNA): TGTGCCAGCAGCGCCCAGCCGGAGGAGAGCTCCTACAATGAGCAGTTCTTC.

The sample holds a few counts of this clonotype. This chain joins TRBV18 and TRBJ2-3, with D unclear. Germline loops: CDR1 KGHSH, CDR2 LQKENI. The CDR3 is made up of 15 amino acids. Trimming removed 2 bases from V and 2 bases from J, with 11 bases in between. The CDR3 reads CASSPVYSNTDTQYF. DNA of the CDR3: TGTGCCAGCTCACCAGTTTACTCTAACACAGATACGCAGTATTTT.

The sample holds many counts of this clonotype. The chain combines TRBV20-1 with TRBJ1-1, with D unresolved. This CDR3 comprises 11 residues. Looked up from germline, CDR1 is DFQATT and CDR2 is SNEGSKA (reference sequence). Trimming pared 3 bases from V and 1 base from J, leaving 3 bases between. The CDR3 spells CSARQNTEAFF. CDR3 DNA: TGCAGTGCTAGGCAGAACACTGAAGCTTTCTTT.

This clonotype was found a few times. The V call is TRBV7-9, the J call TRBJ1-4, with 8 bases that match TRBD1. Germline V gene data show CDR1 as SEHNR and CDR2 as FQNEAQ (reference sequence). The CDR3 has 16 residues. After removal of 3 bases from V and 2 bases from J, the junction contained 5 bases not matched to a gene. The CDR3 nucleotides read TGTGCCAGCAGCTTGTCAGGGGGCGTGACTAATGAAAAACTGTTTTTT. It codes for CASSLSGGVTNEKLFF.

As for this clonotype: A far more abundant clone sits one base away, making this likely a read error. The conserved closing phenylalanine or tryptophan is absent in this CDR3, likely reflecting a read error. The rearrangement joins TRBV27 to TRBJ2-3; a weak D match, TRBD2 (5 bases). V lost 7 bases, J lost 4 bases, and 15 bases lay in between. The germline CDR1 and CDR2 sequences are MNHEY and SMNVEV (reference sequence). This CDR3 has 14 residues. The CDR3 nucleotides read TGTGCCAGCAAGTGGGAGCCCGGCGCAGATACGCAGTATCTT. Its translation: CASKWEPGADTQYL.

The chain combines TRBV20-1 with TRBJ2-7, with 12 nucleotides matching TRBD2. The CDR3 spans 15 residues. Looked up from germline, CDR1 is DFQATT and CDR2 is SNEGSKA (reference sequence). V gave up 1 base and J gave up 3 bases; unmatched junction bases: 4. The CDR3 region has the DNA TGCAGTGCTAGAGGACTAGCGGGAGAGTTCTACGAGCAGTACTTC. As protein: CSARGLAGEFYEQYF.

This chain joins TRBV15 and TRBJ2-3, with TRBD2 as a possible D gene (6 bases). CDR3 size: 12 residues. V shed 5 bases and J shed 9 bases, with 12 bases lying between them. Germline loops: CDR1 LNHNV, CDR2 YYDKDF (reference sequence). The CDR3 DNA sequence: TGTGCCACCAGCGGTAGCGGAATAACGCAGTATTTT. Residues: CATSGSGITQYF. The whole variable domain, remainder taken from reference TRBV15 and TRBJ2-3, is DAMVIQNPRYQVTQFGKPVTLSCSQTLNHNVMYWYQQKSSQAPKLLFHYYDKDFNNEADTPDNFQSRRPNTSFCFLDIRSPGLGDTAMYLCATSGSGITQYFGPGTRLTVL.

The chain joins TRBV6-2 or TRBV6-3 to TRBJ2-7; 9 nucleotides agree with TRBD2. Germline lookup yields CDR1 MNHEY and CDR2 SVGEGT. The CDR3 totals 14 residues. V was pared by 7 bases and J by 6 bases, with 10 bases of the junction left unmatched. The CDR3 bases are TGTGCCAGCACCTCCGGGACTAGCTACACCGAGCAGTACTTC. This translates into CASTSGTSYTEQYF.

This clonotype was counted ten times or more. The chain carries TRBV7-9 and TRBJ1-1; no definite D call. Deletions cut 1 base from V and 3 bases from J, with 12 bases between. Per germline, CDR1 SEHNR and CDR2 FQNEAQ (reference sequence). The CDR3 runs to 15 residues. The CDR3 loop reads CASSLGVGIDTEAFF. The CDR3 DNA follows: TGTGCCAGCAGCTTAGGTGTGGGGATAGACACTGAAGCTTTCTTT.